Detailed here is one T cell receptor (beta chain). Its antigen is not identified. V trimming: 2 bases; J trimming: 5 bases; junction bases outside the gene matches: 1. Germline V gives CDR1 SGHNT, CDR2 YYREEE (reference sequence). This CDR3 is 13 amino acids long. The RNA, roughly 0.45 to 1 ug, was put through reverse transcription using random hexamers. Amplification of TCR beta CDR3 was carried out by immunoSEQ multiplex PCR, which covered 54 Vbeta and 13 Jbeta segments. A single record per CDR3 protein comes from TCRdb applying MiXCR to the immunoSEQ multiplex PCR reads. The sample holds about 140,000 distinct CDR3 sequences; roughly 96% are singletons and the top ten take over 0.1%. These data belong to a study of CD8 T cells in Susac syndrome. The study sequenced TCR beta in blood CD8+ and CD4+ T cells. Bulk CD8+ and CD4+ cells came from magnetic negative isolation; CD8+ TEMRA by FACS. Study-wide points: The study acknowledged a relatively small number of individuals in its TCR sequencing and HLA analysis.

The rearrangement uses TRBV5-4 and TRBJ2-4, with 7 nucleotides matching TRBD1. Specimen: CD4+ T cells from PBMCs. This TCR derives from a human donor with multiple sclerosis. CDR3 coding DNA: TGTGCCAGCAGCTTTGGGACAGAAAACATTCAGTACTTC. Residues: CASSFGTENIQYF.